The 4 T cell receptor beta chains presented below share a single source sample, sequenced in a study of cytomegalovirus exposure and HLA in healthy donors. The PCR ran on 60 Vbeta and 13 Jbeta primers. Sequencing was performed with immunoSEQ multiplex PCR; in TCRdb, only in-frame clones are kept and a portion is missing. This repertoire shows 50,000 or so clones, approximately 80% found once; its top ten account for around 2.4%. The material sequenced was PBMCs. The receptors derive from a female donor in good health and CMV-seronegative.

The V and J genes are TRBV6-1 and TRBJ2-1; 8 positions agree with TRBD2. From germline, CDR1 is MNHNS and CDR2 SASEGT. J gave up 6 bases and V 6 bases, and 10 bases lay outside the gene matches. The CDR3 spans 15 residues. This CDR3 reads CASSRTSGGFNEQFF. The CDR3, as DNA: TGTGCCAGCAGCCGTACTAGCGGAGGTTTCAATGAGCAGTTCTTC.

This clone appeared a few times. The J gene is TRBJ1-1, the V gene TRBV6-5, with D hard to call. The CDR3 consists of 14 residues. Between the trimmed V and J ends, which lost 4 bases and 2 bases, there was a span of 11 bases. Germline CDR1 reads MNHEY; CDR2 reads SVGAGI. CDR3 sequence (DNA): TGTGCCAGCAGTTCTCTGACTAAAAACACTGAAGCTTTCTTT. Protein sequence: CASSSLTKNTEAFF.

The table lists this clone with a count of one. The chain carries TRBV7-3 and TRBJ2-7; TRBD1 agrees at 8 bases. After removal of 0 bases from V and 6 bases from J, the junction contained 4 bases not matched to a gene. The germline V gene encodes CDR1 SGHTA and CDR2 FQGTGA. The CDR3 has 14 amino acids. CDR3 loop: CASSLTVQGGEQYF. CDR3 DNA: TGTGCCAGCAGCTTAACCGTACAGGGGGGCGAGCAGTACTTC.

Comment on this clone: Relative to the germline gene, one junction end is altered; a read error may explain this. This chain connects TRBV2 to TRBJ2-3; 13 bases line up with TRBD2. CDR3 length: 14 amino acids. In germline, CDR1 is SNHLY, CDR2 FYNNEI. The CDR3 nucleotides read TGTGCCAGCCGATTACTAGCGGGGGGGGATAGGCAGTATTTT. It encodes CASRLLAGGDRQYF.